The sequence of this T cell receptor beta chain was determined in a study of T-cell memory formation after mild COVID-19. Turning to the study itself: Each donor largely had its own TCR clusters. Study findings and constraints: Among clones contracting day 15 to 85, CD4/CD8 was balanced, whereas later expanders leaned CD4+. Memory cells collected pre-infection included some clones that later responded, suggesting cross-reactive memory joined.

One entry per CDR3 protein, called by TCRdb with MiXCR from the 5' RACE reads. The sample lists 190,000 or so distinct CDR3 sequences; about 22% were seen once. This clonotype has just a few counts. As yet, its antigen is unknown. The CDR3 is 13 residues long. CDR1 LNHNV and CDR2 YYDKDF come from the germline V gene (reference sequence). Trimming left V 9 bases short and J 0 bases short, with 11 bases between. This clonotype originated in an adult woman who had mild COVID-19 (a few samples of this study predate the infection). Cell type and time point are not known. Input material: PBMCs or a T cell subset sorted from them (not recorded which). The genes are TRBV15 and TRBJ1-1; tentative D call: TRBD1 (6 bases). In DNA form, the CDR3 reads TGTGCCACAGCCACAGGGATGAACACTGAAGCTTTCTTT. Protein product: CATATGMNTEAFF.